This T cell receptor beta chain was recovered during a study of shared clonotypes between healthy human individuals. For the study at large: With ages of 18 to 49, the donors were a couple of women and a few men.

Clones were sequenced by immunoSEQ multiplex PCR, and TCRdb holds only the in-frame ones, with some missing. The sample yields roughly 590,000 clones, roughly 95% seen once. The CDR3 has 17 residues. Germline values: CDR1 MDHEN, CDR2 SYDVKM. After removal of 4 bases from V and 2 bases from J, the junction contained 12 bases not matched to a gene. This clone came up once. Naive CD8 isolation took CD45RO-negative cells positively selected for CCR7 and excluded terminally differentiated effector memory CD45RA+ cells. This receptor was obtained from a woman aged 25 to 39 in good health. V is TRBV28 and J is TRBJ2-3; 7 bases match TRBD1. The material sequenced was naive CD8+ T cells sorted from blood. The chain's CDR3 is CASSSGQVSRYTDTQYF. In DNA, the CDR3 is TGTGCCAGCAGTTCCGGACAGGTCTCGCGGTACACAGATACGCAGTATTTT.